The sequence of this T cell receptor (beta chain) was determined in a study of blood T cell repertoires in COVID-19. Study-wide background: COVID-19 samples collected from the United States, Italy and Spain covered acute and convalescent phases. PBMCs, B-cell-depleted T cells, or T cells were the source of the cDNA or gDNA that made up the material.

Per germline, CDR1 SGHRS and CDR2 YFSETQ. The CDR3 totals 14 residues. As originally analysed: From reference gene primer amplification, estimates of nucleated cell counts were derived. Assay: immunoSEQ multiplex PCR; the TCRdb copy retains only in-frame clones and omits some. That table is the source of V, J and clone size, and D and trimming were worked out from the DNA. The sample holds 250,000 to 350,000 clones; around 91% are singletons and the top ten take 12%. About this clone itself: The germline gene is not matched at one end of the junction; a read error may be the cause.

The sequenced sample consisted of peripheral blood. V gene TRBV5-1 combines with J gene TRBJ1-2; no firm D call. The sequence came from a woman aged 55 to 70 with acute or convalescent COVID-19. The CDR3 DNA reads TGCGCCAGCAGCTTGGGGTTCCTAACTATGGCTACTGACTTC. This encodes CASSLGFLTMATDF.